This T cell receptor (beta chain) comes out of a study of control samples from healthy donors and cancer patients. With 4 bases removed from V and 0 bases from J, the gap between germline ends came to 14 bases. The CDR3 spans 15 residues. Germline V lookup: CDR1 SGHKS, CDR2 YYEKEE (reference sequence). Repertoires were generated with immunoSEQ multiplex PCR, while TCRdb's copy carries only in-frame clones and drops some. There are tens of thousands of clones in the sample; approximately 86% occur only once, and roughly 14% lies in the top ten. This chain connects TRBV5-5 to TRBJ2-7, with D tentatively TRBD2 (6 bases). The sequencing sample was made of blood. The receptor was derived from a man in his fifties or sixties in good health. The CDR3 DNA sequence: TGTGCCAGCAGCCGGGACTTCCCATCCTCCTACGAGCAGTACTTC. Its protein product is CASSRDFPSSYEQYF.